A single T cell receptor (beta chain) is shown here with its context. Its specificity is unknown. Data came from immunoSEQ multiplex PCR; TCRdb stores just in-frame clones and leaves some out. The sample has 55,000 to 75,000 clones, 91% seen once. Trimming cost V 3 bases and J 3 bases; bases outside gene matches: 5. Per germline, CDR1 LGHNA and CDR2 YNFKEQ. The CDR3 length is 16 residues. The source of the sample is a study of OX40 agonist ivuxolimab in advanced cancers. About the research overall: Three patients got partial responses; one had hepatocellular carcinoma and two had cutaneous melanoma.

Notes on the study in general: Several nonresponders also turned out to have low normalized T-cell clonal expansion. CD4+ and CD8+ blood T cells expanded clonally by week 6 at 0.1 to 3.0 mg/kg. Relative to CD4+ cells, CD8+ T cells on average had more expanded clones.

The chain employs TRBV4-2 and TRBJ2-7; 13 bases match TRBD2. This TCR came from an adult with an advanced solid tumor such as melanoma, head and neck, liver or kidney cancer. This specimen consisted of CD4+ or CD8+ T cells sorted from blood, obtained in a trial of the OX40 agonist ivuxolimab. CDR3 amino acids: CASSHPGTSGNYEQYF. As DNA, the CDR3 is TGTGCCAGCAGCCATCCCGGGACTAGCGGGAACTACGAGCAGTACTTC.